A selection of T cell receptor beta chains follows, all from one sample in a study of PD-1 blockade in classical Hodgkin lymphoma. Sequencing was performed with immunoSEQ multiplex PCR; in TCRdb, only in-frame clones are kept and a portion is missing. The sample has approximately 90,000 clones, about 83% seen once. Sequenced here: peripheral blood mononuclear cells (PBMCs), sampled before the fourth cycle of nivolumab. The receptors shown here come from a human donor with classical Hodgkin lymphoma. Each CDR3 is given with its conserved first and last residue. Each record gives: D gene, J gene, clone size, V gene, CDR3 protein, CDR3 DNA. The D gene is left open where the match is weak. Part of the rows lack a size; the others show once, few, many or a class for expanded clones.

.	TRBJ2-1	.	TRBV7-9	CASSPPGYQQEQFF	TGTGCCAGCAGCCCTCCCGGGTACCAGCAAGAGCAGTTCTTC
.	TRBJ2-5	.	TRBV29-1	CSVPSGSQETQYF	TGCAGCGTTCCGAGCGGCTCCCAAGAGACCCAGTACTTC
.	TRBJ1-1	.	TRBV28	CASSHGRMNTEAFF	TGTGCCAGCAGCCACGGACGGATGAACACTGAAGCTTTCTTT
TRBD1	TRBJ2-1	.	TRBV19	CASSARGRRSYDEQFF	TGTGCCAGTAGCGCCAGGGGGAGAAGGTCCTACGATGAGCAGTTCTTC
.	TRBJ1-4	.	TRBV6-5	CASRGAGYKKLFF	TGTGCCAGCAGGGGGGCAGGGTACAAAAAACTGTTTTTT
TRBD2	TRBJ2-7	.	TRBV6-5	CASSYSVAGGKNEQYF	TGTGCCAGCAGTTACTCAGTAGCGGGAGGAAAGAACGAGCAGTACTTC
.	TRBJ2-3	.	TRBV20-1	CSATLTDTQYF	TGCAGTGCTACCCTGACAGATACGCAGTATTTT
.	TRBJ2-5	.	TRBV29-1	CSAQTVGVGETQYF	TGCAGCGCCCAGACGGTAGGGGTGGGAGAGACCCAGTACTTC
.	TRBJ2-2	.	TRBV9	CASSVVGVGELFF	TGTGCCAGCAGCGTAGTAGGTGTCGGGGAGCTGTTTTTT
TRBD1	TRBJ1-1	once	TRBV27	CASSLWGQNGPTEAFF	TGTGCCAGCAGTTTATGGGGACAGAATGGACCCACTGAAGCTTTCTTT
.	TRBJ2-2	.	TRBV2	CASSGLNTGELFF	TGTGCCAGCAGTGGACTGAACACCGGGGAGCTGTTTTTT
.	TRBJ1-2	.	TRBV5-5	CASSPRESGYTF	TGTGCCAGCAGCCCGAGGGAGAGTGGCTACACCTTC
.	TRBJ2-1	.	TRBV5-1	CASSFVVGPNGEQFF	TGCGCCAGCAGCTTCGTAGTAGGACCAAACGGTGAGCAGTTCTTC
.	TRBJ2-6	few	TRBV27	CASSLRAGWGSGANVLTF	TGTGCCAGCAGCCTGCGGGCGGGCTGGGGCTCTGGGGCCAACGTCCTGACTTTC
.	TRBJ1-5	.	TRBV30	CAWSLVAGAKNQPQHF	TGTGCCTGGAGCCTCGTCGCGGGAGCTAAAAATCAGCCCCAGCATTTT
TRBD2	TRBJ2-7	.	TRBV5-1	CASSLIAGAGEQYF	TGCGCCAGCAGCTTGATAGCGGGAGCCGGGGAGCAGTACTTC
.	TRBJ1-4	medium-sized	TRBV29-1	CSVVHPQDNEKLFF	TGCAGCGTTGTGCACCCACAGGATAATGAAAAACTGTTTTTT
.	TRBJ2-2	.	TRBV29-1	CSASSDRNTGELFF	TGCAGCGCTAGCTCCGATCGGAACACCGGGGAGCTGTTTTTT
TRBD1	TRBJ2-3	.	TRBV5-1	CASSLETGGIDTQYF	TGCGCCAGCAGCTTAGAGACAGGGGGGATAGATACGCAGTATTTT
.	TRBJ2-5	.	TRBV11-1	CASSAPTGRETQYF	TGTGCCAGCAGCGCCCCGACAGGGAGGGAGACCCAGTACTTC
TRBD2	TRBJ2-7	.	TRBV7-2	CASSPLLAGGSGEQYF	TGTGCCAGCAGCCCCTTACTAGCGGGAGGGTCTGGCGAGCAGTACTTC
.	TRBJ1-1	.	TRBV6-5	CASSYPGGLNTEAFF	TGTGCCAGCAGTTACCCTGGGGGTCTGAACACTGAAGCTTTCTTT
TRBD1	TRBJ1-5	.	TRBV19	CASSPRDRSWYQPQHF	TGTGCCAGTAGTCCCAGGGACAGAAGTTGGTATCAGCCCCAGCATTTT
TRBD1	TRBJ2-1	.	TRBV29-1	CSVAQGAEGEQFF	TGCAGCGTGGCCCAGGGGGCTGAAGGTGAGCAGTTCTTC
.	TRBJ2-1	.	TRBV11-2	CASSLEASIYNEQFF	TGTGCCAGCAGCTTAGAGGCTAGCATTTACAATGAGCAGTTCTTC
TRBD1	TRBJ1-3	many	TRBV6-5	CAIRPGQGSNTIYF	TGTGCCATCCGACCGGGACAGGGTTCGAACACCATATATTTT